Following are 10 T cell receptor beta chains from one sample sequenced in a study of cytomegalovirus exposure and HLA in healthy donors. PCR amplification relied on 60 Vbeta primers (plus 13 Jbeta primers). TCRdb's table, derived via immunoSEQ multiplex PCR, lists solely in-frame clones and lacks some. The data contain 100,000 to 150,000 clones, about 78% of them seen just once; the ten biggest clones take up 3% to 4%. Material for sequencing was PBMCs. These receptors originate from a man aged 25 to 40 in good health and CMV-seronegative.

In its sample, this clone was seen a few times. The chain has TRBV5-1 and TRBJ2-5; weak D call: TRBD1 (6 bases). The CDR3 extends over 17 amino acids. V was clipped by 5 bases and J by 4 bases, with 24 bases between them. Germline values: CDR1 SGHRS, CDR2 YFSETQ. Here the CDR3 reads CASSSDRLEVASETQYF. CDR3 bases: TGCGCCAGCAGTTCCGACAGGCTTGAGGTGGCCTCAGAGACCCAGTACTTC. The full variable domain, its missing parts supplied by reference TRBV5-1 and TRBJ2-5, is KAGVTQTPRYLIKTRGQQVTLSCSPISGHRSVSWYQQTPGQGLQFLFEYFSETQRNKGNFPGRFSGRQFSNSRSEMNVSTLELGDSALYLCASSSDRLEVASETQYFGPGTRLLVL.

The CDR3 loop is CASSFLGGLDSPLHF. In DNA, the CDR3 is TGTGCCAGCAGCTTCCTCGGGGGGTTAGATTCACCCCTCCACTTT. The chain combines TRBV7-8 with TRBJ1-6, with D possibly matching TRBD1 (5 bases). The CDR3 has 15 amino acids. CDR1 is SGHVS and CDR2 is FQNEAQ in the germline V gene. The V end lost 3 bases, the J end lost 8 bases, and 14 bases lay between the germline ends.

The chain combines TRBV7-6 with TRBJ1-3; D ambiguous. The ends were cut back, 0 bases at V and 0 bases at J, with 9 bases in the middle. The CDR3 extends over 16 amino acids. In germline, CDR1 is SGHVS, CDR2 FNYEAQ. The CDR3 region has the DNA TGTGCCAGCAGCTTAGCTTCGGGAAGCTCTGGAAACACCATATATTTT. It translates to CASSLASGSSGNTIYF.

The chain couples TRBV28 to TRBJ1-2, with 7 nucleotides matching TRBD1. Germline V lookup: CDR1 MDHEN, CDR2 SYDVKM. The CDR3 has 14 amino acids. With 6 bases clipped from V and 4 bases from J, the junction kept 8 bases outside the gene matches. The chain's CDR3 is CASSTTGFGYGYTF. The CDR3 DNA reads as TGTGCCAGCAGCACGACAGGGTTCGGCTATGGCTACACCTTC.

This clone showed up just once. The chain links TRBV7-9 to TRBJ1-5; D perhaps matches TRBD1 (5 bases). Germline CDR1 is SEHNR and CDR2 is FQNEAQ (reference sequence). Trimming took off 1 base at V and 5 bases at J, with 12 bases between the two ends. The CDR3 totals 15 residues. CDR3 protein: CASSLDAGQDQPQHF. Here the CDR3 DNA reads TGTGCCAGCAGCTTAGACGCAGGGCAGGATCAGCCCCAGCATTTT.

The rearrangement links TRBV7-9 to TRBJ1-2; maybe TRBD1 (6 bases). V lost 5 bases and J 4 bases, leaving 17 bases between the germline ends. Germline V gene data show CDR1 as SEHNR and CDR2 as FQNEAQ (reference sequence). This CDR3 is built from 15 residues. The CDR3 loop reads CASSATQGFLYGYTF. The CDR3 nucleotides are TGTGCCAGCAGCGCGACTCAGGGGTTTCTCTATGGCTACACCTTC.

V usage is TRBV7-9 and J usage is TRBJ1-2, with 9 bases identical to TRBD1. The V segment lost 1 base and the J segment 9 bases; nucleotides outside the gene matches: 9. The CDR3 contains 15 residues. Looked up from germline, CDR1 is SEHNR and CDR2 is FQNEAQ (reference sequence). This chain's CDR3 is CASSLGSGQGRRYTF. In DNA form, the CDR3 reads TGTGCCAGCAGCTTAGGATCCGGACAGGGGCGTCGCTACACCTTC.

The chain carries TRBV5-1 and TRBJ1-6; 7 positions match TRBD1. V was pared by 2 bases and J by 6 bases, with 8 bases of the junction left unmatched. The CDR3 loop spans 16 amino acids. Germline CDR1 reads SGHRS; CDR2 reads YFSETQ. DNA of the CDR3: TGCGCCAGCAGCTTCCGAACAGGGGATACTAATTCACCCCTCCACTTT. Amino acids: CASSFRTGDTNSPLHF.

J is TRBJ2-7 and V is TRBV6-5, with TRBD2 matching over 7 bases. V lost 5 bases and J lost 7; bases outside the gene matches: 14. In germline, CDR1 is MNHEY, CDR2 SVGAGI. This CDR3 region has 15 residues. CDR3 protein: CASSIQRRGFGEQYF. CDR3 coding DNA: TGTGCCAGCAGTATTCAGAGGCGGGGGTTTGGAGAGCAGTACTTC.

This clone turned up a few times. The chain couples TRBV20-1 to TRBJ1-2, with D tentatively TRBD1 (6 bases). Germline lookup yields CDR1 DFQATT and CDR2 SNEGSKA (reference sequence). Trimming removed 5 bases at V and 8 bases at J, with 12 bases between. CDR3 length: 11 residues. The CDR3 protein is CSAVQGRGYTF. CDR3 DNA: TGCAGTGCTGTTCAGGGGAGAGGCTACACCTTC.